A selection of T cell receptor beta chains follows, all from one sample in a study of shared clonotypes between healthy human individuals. The data were produced by immunoSEQ multiplex PCR, yet TCRdb's version contains in-frame clones alone and is incomplete. There are about 640,000 clones in the sample; more than 70% occur only once, and approximately 1.8% lies in the top ten. Sequencing input: memory CD4+ T cells sorted from blood. The receptor source for this set is a woman in her twenties or thirties in good health. The CDR3 runs from the conserved cysteine through the conserved F or W.

v_gene	j_gene	CDR3aa
TRBV28	TRBJ1-4	CASRALGATNEKLFF
TRBV29-1	TRBJ2-3	CSVGLGTGVEDTQYF
TRBV6-5	TRBJ2-4	CASSSVRGGKNIQYF
TRBV2	TRBJ2-7	CASRGQLESYEQYF
TRBV19	TRBJ2-2	CASSPRDRGTGELFF
TRBV30	TRBJ2-4	CAWSTGGGSKNIQYF
TRBV28	TRBJ1-1	CASSLSRVTEAFF
TRBV10-1	TRBJ2-7	CASRDRVKGYEQYF
TRBV9	TRBJ2-1	CASSVIQGGEQFF
TRBV5-4	TRBJ2-2	CASSLLSANTGELFF
TRBV30	TRBJ2-3	CALDSDTQYF
TRBV18	TRBJ2-7	CASSPLDERTEQYF
TRBV11-2	TRBJ1-2	CASSSYRTGRHYGYTF
TRBV5-5	TRBJ2-7	CASSFQSSYEQYF
TRBV21-1	TRBJ1-4	CATPRGDRVNEKLFF
TRBV7-2	TRBJ2-7	CASSFPRGVPFF
TRBV27	-	CASSFLASYEQYF
TRBV19	TRBJ2-7	CATHDRSQAYEQYF
TRBV28	TRBJ1-1	CASSEQQNTEAFF
TRBV11-2	TRBJ2-7	CASSLDLRGFYEQYF
TRBV7-9	TRBJ2-5	CASSFQGGKETQYF
TRBV5-4	TRBJ2-3	CASSLPGKRGGGDTQYF
TRBV29-1	TRBJ1-3	CSVDVGGNTIYF
TRBV6-1	TRBJ1-5	CASSEAGEGGQPQHF
TRBV7-8	TRBJ1-5	CASSLVDQPQHF
TRBV28	TRBJ2-7	CASKRLAGLEQYF
TRBV5-4	TRBJ1-3	CASRPGGGESGNTIYF
TRBV25-1	TRBJ1-1	CASSRVVPRKIHEAFF
TRBV30	TRBJ2-2	CAWSVPPFSGRAKRTGELFF
TRBV11-2	TRBJ2-3	CASSLGTSAWGDTQYF
TRBV2	TRBJ1-2	CASSNTGASYGYTF
TRBV25-1	TRBJ2-3	CASSGGPAVDTQYF
TRBV7-2	TRBJ2-5	CASSPGQGRETQYF
TRBV7-9	TRBJ2-1	CASSPGLAGTSGQFF
TRBV6-1	TRBJ2-1	CASSELAGGFYNEQFF
TRBV2	TRBJ2-7	CASSEQRRQYF
TRBV7-9	TRBJ2-2	CASSAQTIPRGELFF
TRBV5-1	TRBJ2-6	CASSLEVETGANVLTF
TRBV5-6	TRBJ2-1	CASERREGPDEQFF